The next 26 T cell receptor beta chains were all read from a single sample in a study of blood T cell repertoires in COVID-19. Sequencing was performed with immunoSEQ multiplex PCR; in TCRdb, only in-frame clones are kept and a portion is missing. This table has more than 95,000 clones, 75% to 85% appearing once. Material: peripheral blood. The receptors were gathered from a woman aged 45-60 years with acute or convalescent COVID-19.

The V and J genes are TRBV2 and TRBJ1-5; 8 bases map to TRBD1. The germline CDR1 and CDR2 sequences are SNHLY and FYNNEI. This CDR3 region has 13 residues. Trimming at V came to 6 bases and at J to 7 bases, leaving 5 bases not matched to a gene. The CDR3 here is CASRETGDQPQHF. The CDR3 coding sequence is TGTGCCAGCAGGGAGACAGGGGACCAGCCCCAGCATTTT.

The rearrangement joins TRBV7-8 to TRBJ1-6; D may be TRBD1 (5 bases). This CDR3 comprises 16 residues. CDR1 is SGHVS and CDR2 is FQNEAQ in the germline V gene. V was pared by 5 bases and J by 9 bases, with 20 bases between. The CDR3 sequence: CASSVDQGFWASPLHF. CDR3 nucleotide sequence: TGTGCCAGCAGCGTAGACCAGGGATTTTGGGCTTCACCCCTCCACTTT.

This rearrangement joins TRBV6-5 to TRBJ1-1, with no clear D. Looked up from germline, CDR1 is MNHEY and CDR2 is SVGAGI. Between the trimmed V and J ends, which lost 4 bases and 6 bases, there was a span of 12 bases. The CDR3 sequence is 13 residues long. The CDR3 sequence is CASSSRREAEAFF. The DNA of the CDR3 is TGTGCCAGCAGTTCCCGGAGGGAGGCTGAAGCTTTCTTT.

The rearrangement uses TRBV11-2 and TRBJ2-5; D not resolved. Trimming stripped 2 bases from V and 5 bases from J, with 9 bases between. The length of the CDR3 is 13 residues. Germline CDR1 and CDR2: SGHAT and FQNNGV. The DNA for the CDR3 is TGTGCCAGCAGCTTAATTCGGTGGGAGACCCAGTACTTC. As protein: CASSLIRWETQYF.

In its sample, this clone was seen once. The chain employs TRBV25-1 and TRBJ2-2; D is unresolved. The CDR3 extends over 11 amino acids. Trimming left V 3 bases short and J 9 bases short, with 5 bases between. CDR1 and CDR2 (germline): MGHDK, SYGVNS. The CDR3 region is CASSERRELFF. DNA for the CDR3: TGTGCCAGCAGTGAGCGCCGGGAGCTGTTTTTT.

The chain combines TRBV27 with TRBJ1-6; no clear D gene. Germline V lookup: CDR1 MNHEY, CDR2 SMNVEV (reference sequence). V was pared by 1 base and J by 9 bases, with 13 bases between. The CDR3 runs 15 residues. CDR3 DNA: TGTGCCAGCAGTTTATTGGAGGGTATGGGTTCACCCCTCCACTTT. It specifies CASSLLEGMGSPLHF.

This clone was seen only a few times. The chain has TRBV14 and TRBJ2-1; 8 bases match TRBD1. V lost 4 bases to trimming and J lost 1 base; unmatched junction nucleotides: 6. Looked up from germline, CDR1 is SGHDN and CDR2 is FVKESK. The CDR3 spans 16 residues. The CDR3 loop is CASSRDRIGSYNEQFF. CDR3 nucleotides: TGTGCCAGCAGCCGGGACAGGATTGGGTCCTACAATGAGCAGTTCTTC.

This clone was detected a few times. The chain uses TRBV7-9 and TRBJ2-7, with 7 bases that match TRBD1. CDR1 and CDR2 (germline): SEHNR, FQNEAQ (reference sequence). J gave up 7 bases and V 5 bases, and 14 bases lay outside the gene matches. This CDR3 has 15 residues. The CDR3 coding sequence is TGTGCCAGCAGCCCAAGGGACAGTTCAAAGCGGGAGCAGTACTTC. Protein product: CASSPRDSSKREQYF.

This chain links TRBV3-1 (or the pseudogene TRBV3-2) with TRBJ2-1; 14 bases agree with TRBD2. The CDR3 has 17 residues. J was trimmed by 10 bases and V by 4 bases; bases with no gene match: 12. Germline V gives CDR1 LGHDT, CDR2 YNNKEL (reference sequence). DNA of the CDR3: TGTGCCAGCAGCCCGTCGACTAGCGGGAGGGTCTTGAAGGAGCAGTTCTTC. It codes for CASSPSTSGRVLKEQFF.

The CDR3 loop reads CASTPASGSGEQYF. As DNA, the CDR3 is TGTGCCAGTACCCCGGCTAGCGGGAGTGGAGAGCAGTACTTC. The chain uses TRBV19 and TRBJ2-7; 10 nucleotides match TRBD2. V lost 7 bases, J lost 7 bases, and 10 bases stayed unmatched. CDR1 is LNHDA, CDR2 SQIVND, per germline (reference sequence). CDR3 size: 14 residues.

The chain uses TRBV7-9 and TRBJ1-1; unclear D gene. The germline gives CDR1 SEHNR, CDR2 FQNEAQ (reference sequence). Trimming shortened V by 4 bases and J by 0 bases, and 6 bases separated the two germline ends. The CDR3 runs to 13 residues. The CDR3 region is CASSSQMNTEAFF. CDR3 DNA: TGTGCCAGCAGCTCCCAAATGAACACTGAAGCTTTCTTT.

The rearrangement uses TRBV6-5 and TRBJ1-2, with D perhaps matching TRBD1 (5 bases). Trimming left V 0 bases short and J 6 bases short, with 11 bases between. This CDR3 region has 14 residues. Per the germline V gene, CDR1 is MNHEY and CDR2 is SVGAGI. In DNA form, the CDR3 reads TGTGCCAGCAGTTACTCGGAGGGGAGTGATGGCTACACCTTC. It specifies CASSYSEGSDGYTF.

This clone was counted between two and nine times. The rearrangement links TRBV5-1 to TRBJ1-1, with D perhaps TRBD1 (5 bases). The CDR3 has 15 residues. Germline V gene lookup returns CDR1 SGHRS and CDR2 YFSETQ. Trimming took 5 bases from V and 1 from J, leaving 15 bases between them. The CDR3 DNA follows: TGCGCCAGCAGTCGGTACCCGACAGCGAACACTGAAGCTTTCTTT. Translating it yields CASSRYPTANTEAFF.

V is TRBV15 and J is TRBJ1-3; 7 bases map to TRBD1. Looked up from germline, CDR1 is LNHNV and CDR2 is YYDKDF (reference sequence). J was trimmed by 7 bases and V by 0 bases; bases with no gene match: 9. This CDR3 comprises 16 residues. CDR3 protein: CATSRDQAPGQNTIYF. CDR3 sequence (DNA): TGTGCCACCAGCAGAGATCAGGCGCCGGGACAGAACACCATATATTTT.

The chain joins TRBV28 to TRBJ2-7; 9 bases line up with TRBD2. CDR3 size: 16 residues. The germline V gene has CDR1 MDHEN and CDR2 SYDVKM. Germline trimming cut 8 bases from V and 2 bases from J; bases unmatched to any gene: 13. The CDR3 DNA follows: TGTGCCAGCCGACGCAGGGCTAGCGGGATGACCTACGAGCAGTACTTC. Its protein is CASRRRASGMTYEQYF.

V gene TRBV28 combines with J gene TRBJ1-2; weak D call: TRBD1 (5 bases). Germline loops: CDR1 MDHEN, CDR2 SYDVKM. CDR3 length: 12 residues. Between the trimmed V and J ends, which lost 6 bases and 5 bases, there was a span of 10 bases. The CDR3 region is CASSSGLYGYTF. CDR3 sequence (DNA): TGTGCCAGCAGCTCGGGACTTTATGGCTACACCTTC.

The V and J genes are TRBV11-2 and TRBJ2-7; TRBD2 agrees at 9 bases. Germline lookup yields CDR1 SGHAT and CDR2 FQNNGV. J gave up 6 bases and V 0 bases, and 12 bases lay outside the gene matches. The CDR3 runs 17 residues. The CDR3 DNA reads as TGTGCCAGCAGCTTAGATGGTTTTAGCGGGAGAGGAAGCGAGCAGTACTTC. Its translation is CASSLDGFSGRGSEQYF.

This chain joins TRBV27 and TRBJ1-1; 8 nucleotides agree with TRBD1. J was trimmed by 4 bases and V by 2 bases; bases with no gene match: 9. The CDR3 is 16 amino acids. From germline, CDR1 is MNHEY and CDR2 SMNVEV (reference sequence). The CDR3 region has the DNA TGTGCCAGCAGTTTAGGGGCAGGACAGGGATCCACTGAAGCTTTCTTT. It specifies CASSLGAGQGSTEAFF.

V is TRBV5-4 and J is TRBJ2-1; TRBD2 matches 9 bases. V trimming: 4 bases; J trimming: 9 bases; junction bases outside the gene matches: 11. The CDR3 contains 15 residues. Germline V CDR1 and CDR2: SGHNT, YYREEE (reference sequence). The CDR3 DNA sequence: TGTGCCAGCAGCCCGGTAGCGGGAGAGGATAGTGAGCAGTTCTTC. It yields the protein CASSPVAGEDSEQFF.

The genes are TRBV4-1 and TRBJ1-4; 8 nucleotides align to TRBD1. The germline gives CDR1 MGHRA, CDR2 YSYEKL. This CDR3 has 13 amino acids. V dropped 8 bases and J dropped 7; count of bases not matched to a gene: 6. CDR3 DNA sequence: TGCGCCAGCGGACAGGGAGTGAGTGAAAAACTGTTTTTT. Encoded protein: CASGQGVSEKLFF.

The chain combines TRBV6-5 with TRBJ1-6; 8 positions agree with TRBD1. The J segment lost 5 bases and the V segment lost 7 bases, leaving 1 base of the junction unmatched. This CDR3 has 13 amino acids. From germline, CDR1 is MNHEY and CDR2 SVGAGI. CDR3 coding DNA: TGTGCCAGCAAGGGACAGGATAATTCACCCCTCCACTTT. This encodes CASKGQDNSPLHF.

The chain recombines TRBV5-1 with TRBJ1-4, with D maybe TRBD1 (5 bases). Germline V gene sequence: CDR1 SGHRS, CDR2 YFSETQ. This CDR3 has 14 residues. Trimming took off 5 bases at V and 2 bases at J, with 10 bases between the two ends. CDR3 in amino acids: CASRTDSTNEKLFF. Here the CDR3 DNA reads TGCGCCAGCAGGACAGATTCGACTAATGAAAAACTGTTTTTT.

The V gene is TRBV19, the J gene TRBJ2-6; the D gene is possibly TRBD2 (6 bases). V lost 8 bases and J 2 bases, leaving 13 bases between the germline ends. Germline V gene sequence: CDR1 LNHDA, CDR2 SQIVND (reference sequence). This CDR3 has 15 residues. The CDR3 sequence is CASWSGGAGANVLTF. CDR3 coding DNA: TGTGCCAGTTGGTCCGGCGGGGCTGGGGCCAACGTCCTGACTTTC.

This clone was detected once. A much more abundant neighbour one base away suggests this may be a read error. Additional DNA sequences in this sample encode the identical CDR3. The rearrangement joins TRBV6-5 to TRBJ2-7, with D possibly matching TRBD1 (6 bases). CDR3 size: 14 residues. V was shortened by 0 bases and J by 2 bases, with 8 bases between the two germline ends. Per germline, CDR1 MNHEY and CDR2 SVGAGI. The DNA of the CDR3 is TGTGCCAGCAGTTACTCCGGACAGACCTACGAGCAGTACTTC. Translated, it gives CASSYSGQTYEQYF.

The rearrangement uses TRBV5-5 and TRBJ1-2; 9 bases match TRBD1. In germline, CDR1 is SGHKS, CDR2 YYEKEE (reference sequence). The CDR3 loop spans 18 amino acids. Losses at the gene ends were 3 bases for V and 1 base for J; bases not matched to a gene: 13. The CDR3 region has the DNA TGTGCCAGCAGCTCTTTACAACAGACAGGGGGGATTAACTATGGCTACACCTTC. Translated: CASSSLQQTGGINYGYTF.

The rearrangement links TRBV28 to TRBJ1-4, with a tentative D call TRBD1 (5 bases). Germline V gene sequence: CDR1 MDHEN, CDR2 SYDVKM. The length of the CDR3 is 15 residues. The ends were cut back, 0 bases at V and 3 bases at J, with 8 bases in the middle. The CDR3 DNA reads TGTGCCAGCAGTTTATGGGGGACTGCTAATGAAAAACTGTTTTTT. This codes for CASSLWGTANEKLFF.